One sample yielded the 20 T cell receptor beta chains listed below, sequenced in a study of blood T cell repertoires in COVID-19 (dated by TCRdb to the early 2020s). The method was the immunoSEQ multiplex PCR assay. Sourced from immuneACCESS, this table was stored by TCRdb with only in-frame sequences that have V and J called. A share of the clones is absent; for the studies checked, an unresolved V gene accounts for under half, and the remainder has no known explanation. Counted in this sample were fewer than 450,000 clones; 90% of them appeared once. Under 0.7% of the sample is in the top ten clones. Sequencing was done on a sample of PBMCs or T cells enriched from blood (not recorded which). The receptors were sampled from a young man who had recovered from COVID-19.

This clone has only a few counts. This chain uses TRBV2 with TRBJ1-2; D unclear. Germline loops: CDR1 SNHLY, CDR2 FYNNEI. The CDR3 has 11 residues. V dropped 5 bases and J dropped 9 bases, with 10 bases sitting between them. This CDR3 reads CASSYSQSYTF. The CDR3 DNA reads as TGTGCCAGCAGTTATTCACAGAGCTACACCTTC.

This chain links TRBV27 with TRBJ2-2, with D perhaps matching TRBD1 (6 bases). V was pared by 6 bases and J by 4 bases, with 9 bases between. The length of the CDR3 is 13 residues. Germline CDR1 reads MNHEY; CDR2 reads SMNVEV (reference sequence). CDR3 residues: CASRTGLTGELFF. CDR3 bases: TGTGCCAGCAGGACAGGACTCACCGGGGAGCTGTTTTTT.

The chain recombines TRBV15 with TRBJ1-3; 7 nucleotides align to TRBD1. This CDR3 is built from 17 residues. Germline V lookup: CDR1 LNHNV, CDR2 YYDKDF (reference sequence). V was pared by 5 bases and J by 1 base, with 11 bases of the junction left unmatched. The CDR3 loop is CATSPGPDRRSGNTIYF. The CDR3 DNA reads as TGTGCCACCAGCCCAGGTCCGGACAGGCGGTCTGGAAACACCATATATTTT.

This chain connects TRBV7-9 to TRBJ1-5; a weak D match, TRBD1 (5 bases). V shed 0 bases and J shed 6 bases, with 12 bases lying between them. Germline loops: CDR1 SEHNR, CDR2 FQNEAQ (reference sequence). The CDR3 extends over 15 amino acids. The CDR3 loop reads CASSLALPGRQPQHF. In nucleotides, the CDR3 is TGTGCCAGCAGCTTAGCGTTGCCAGGGCGTCAGCCCCAGCATTTT.

This chain connects TRBV6-5 to TRBJ1-4; 9 bases match TRBD1. The ends lost 6 bases at V and 10 bases at J; junction bases unmatched: 15. Germline V gene sequence: CDR1 MNHEY, CDR2 SVGAGI. There are 16 residues in the CDR3. The CDR3 DNA reads as TGTGCCAGCAGGTACGGCCCGGGACAGGGCGAAGGAAAACTGTTTTTT. It codes for CASRYGPGQGEGKLFF.

The chain combines TRBV28 with TRBJ1-3; D is ambiguous. With 4 bases removed from V and 3 bases from J, the gap between germline ends came to 13 bases. The CDR3 is 15 residues long. Germline CDR1 and CDR2: MDHEN and SYDVKM. CDR3 region: CASSSLVPGGNTIYF. The CDR3 DNA reads as TGTGCCAGCAGTTCTTTAGTTCCGGGTGGAAACACCATATATTTT.

The chain combines TRBV2 with TRBJ2-1; D perhaps matches TRBD1 (6 bases). V lost 4 bases, J lost 3 bases, and 10 bases lay in between. This CDR3 spans 14 amino acids. Germline V lookup: CDR1 SNHLY, CDR2 FYNNEI. DNA of the CDR3: TGTGCCAGCAGTGGGCAGGGGAGCTACAATGAGCAGTTCTTC. Translating it yields CASSGQGSYNEQFF.

The chain joins TRBV19 to TRBJ1-1; the match to TRBD1 covers 7 bases. Germline CDR1 reads LNHDA; CDR2 reads SQIVND (reference sequence). The CDR3 covers 13 residues. The J segment lost 2 bases and the V segment lost 6 bases, leaving 3 bases of the junction unmatched. CDR3 sequence: CASSRQGNTEAFF. CDR3 nucleotides: TGTGCCAGTAGCCGACAGGGTAACACTGAAGCTTTCTTT.

J is TRBJ1-5 and V is TRBV29-1, with 9 bases matching TRBD1. The CDR3 spans 14 residues. CDR1 and CDR2 from the germline V gene are SQVTM and ANQGSEA. V trimming: 5 bases; J trimming: 1 base; junction bases outside the gene matches: 3. The CDR3 region has the DNA TGCAGCGTTTGGACAGGGGCGAGCAATCAGCCCCAGCATTTT. This encodes CSVWTGASNQPQHF. The full variable domain, rest sourced from reference TRBV29-1 and TRBJ1-5, is SAVISQKPSRDICQRGTSLTIQCQVDSQVTMMFWYRQQPGQSLTLIATANQGSEATYESGFVIDKFPISRPNLTFSTLTVSNMSPEDSSIYLCSVWTGASNQPQHFGDGTRLSIL.

The chain has TRBV18 and TRBJ2-3; D perhaps matches TRBD1 (8 bases). The ends were cut back, 3 bases at V and 4 bases at J, with 14 bases in the middle. The CDR3 sequence is 15 residues long. Per germline, CDR1 KGHSH and CDR2 LQKENI. CDR3 in amino acids: CASSPRQGRADTQYF. The CDR3 DNA is TGTGCCAGCTCACCCCGACAGGGGAGGGCAGATACGCAGTATTTT.

This clone occurred once. This rearrangement joins TRBV11-3 to TRBJ2-7; D remains ambiguous. V lost 5 bases and J lost 1, with 15 bases in between. The germline V gene has CDR1 SGHNT and CDR2 YENEEA. The CDR3 is 15 residues long. This CDR3 reads CASSPGFSLSYEQYF. The CDR3 region has the DNA TGTGCCAGCAGCCCCGGCTTTAGCCTTTCCTACGAGCAGTACTTC.

This clone was seen a few times. The CDR3 DNA sequence: TGCGCCAGCAGCTTGCATGGACAGGGGGCCAGTGAGCAGTTCTTC. As protein: CASSLHGQGASEQFF. This chain joins TRBV5-1 and TRBJ2-1, with TRBD1 matching over 11 bases. Trimming removed 1 base from V and 9 bases from J; junction bases left unmatched: 6. This CDR3 comprises 15 residues. Germline V gives CDR1 SGHRS, CDR2 YFSETQ.

V usage is TRBV7-8 and J usage is TRBJ2-7; 9 positions agree with TRBD1. With V trimmed by 5 bases and J by 3 bases, 5 bases remained unmatched. Germline V gives CDR1 SGHVS, CDR2 FQNEAQ. The CDR3 is 14 amino acids. The CDR3 DNA reads as TGTGCCAGCAGCCCCGGGACAGGGTTCTACGAGCAGTACTTC. Protein sequence: CASSPGTGFYEQYF.

The chain links TRBV29-1 to TRBJ2-2, with TRBD1 matching over 7 bases. With 2 bases clipped from V and 5 bases from J, the junction kept 8 bases outside the gene matches. The CDR3 is made up of 15 amino acids. CDR1 is SQVTM, CDR2 ANQGSEA, per germline. CDR3 DNA: TGCAGCGTTGAAAGTTCAGAGGGGGCGACCGGGGAGCTGTTTTTT. Its protein is CSVESSEGATGELFF.

The rearrangement uses TRBV30 and TRBJ1-1, with a possible D match to TRBD1 (6 bases). CDR1 and CDR2 (germline): GTSNPN, SVGIG (reference sequence). CDR3 length equals 13 residues. The germline V and J ends were trimmed by 4 bases and 4 bases, with 13 bases remaining between them. The CDR3 DNA follows: TGTGCCTGGACAGGGGAAGTCTCCACTGAAGCTTTCTTT. Its translation is CAWTGEVSTEAFF.

The rearrangement uses TRBV15 and TRBJ1-2; 9 bases are shared with TRBD1. Trimming at V came to 5 bases and at J to 8 bases, leaving 9 bases not matched to a gene. Germline V gives CDR1 LNHNV, CDR2 YYDKDF (reference sequence). The length of the CDR3 is 14 residues. The CDR3 bases are TGTGCCACCAGCTATGAACAGGGGGCTAGGGGCTACACCTTC. Amino acids: CATSYEQGARGYTF.

The chain joins TRBV2 to TRBJ1-5; D might be TRBD1 (6 bases). Per the germline V gene, CDR1 is SNHLY and CDR2 is FYNNEI. The CDR3 is made up of 14 amino acids. The V and J ends lost 2 bases and 7 bases respectively, with 12 bases between them. Written as DNA, the CDR3 is TGTGCCAGCAGTGAAAGGGGGAAGCCGCAGCCCCAGCATTTT. Translating it yields CASSERGKPQPQHF.

J is TRBJ2-7 and V is TRBV2; TRBD2 agrees at 11 bases. The CDR3 totals 14 residues. Germline V lookup: CDR1 SNHLY, CDR2 FYNNEI. V shed 6 bases and J 3 bases; nucleotides not matched to a gene: 4. CDR3 DNA: TGTGCCAGCAGATCCGGGACTAGCGGCTACGAGCAGTACTTC. Translation: CASRSGTSGYEQYF. The full variable domain, its missing parts supplied by reference TRBV2 and TRBJ2-7, is EPEVTQTPSHQVTQMGQEVILRCVPISNHLYFYWYRQILGQKVEFLVSFYNNEISEKSEIFDDQFSVERPDGSNFTLKIRSTKLEDSAMYFCASRSGTSGYEQYFGPGTRLTVT.

The CDR3 DNA sequence: TGTGCCAGCAGTGACGGGAGGGACCAGCCCCAGCATTTT. It specifies CASSDGRDQPQHF. V is TRBV6-4 and J is TRBJ1-5; perhaps TRBD1 as D (5 bases). The germline V gene encodes CDR1 MRHNA and CDR2 SNTAGT. Between the trimmed V and J ends, which lost 2 bases and 7 bases, there was a span of 9 bases. There are 13 residues in the CDR3.

The chain uses TRBV9 and TRBJ2-7; 8 positions agree with TRBD2. J gave up 2 bases and V 0 bases, and 4 bases lay outside the gene matches. CDR1 and CDR2 (germline): SGDLS, YYNGEE. CDR3 length: 15 amino acids. The CDR3 sequence is CASSVVAGGAYEQYF. CDR3 DNA: TGTGCCAGCAGCGTAGTGGCGGGAGGTGCCTACGAGCAGTACTTC.